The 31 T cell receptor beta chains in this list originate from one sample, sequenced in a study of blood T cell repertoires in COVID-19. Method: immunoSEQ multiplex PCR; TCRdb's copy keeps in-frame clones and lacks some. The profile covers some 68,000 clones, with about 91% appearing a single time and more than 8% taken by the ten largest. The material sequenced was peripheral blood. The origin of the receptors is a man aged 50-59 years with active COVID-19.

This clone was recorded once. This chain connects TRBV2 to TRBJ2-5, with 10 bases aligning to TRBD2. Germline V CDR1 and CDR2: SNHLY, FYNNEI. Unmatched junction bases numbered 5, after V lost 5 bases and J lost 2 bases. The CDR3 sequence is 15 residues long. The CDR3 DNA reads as TGTGCCAGCAGTCCCCTAGCGGGAGTTCAAGAGACCCAGTACTTC. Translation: CASSPLAGVQETQYF.

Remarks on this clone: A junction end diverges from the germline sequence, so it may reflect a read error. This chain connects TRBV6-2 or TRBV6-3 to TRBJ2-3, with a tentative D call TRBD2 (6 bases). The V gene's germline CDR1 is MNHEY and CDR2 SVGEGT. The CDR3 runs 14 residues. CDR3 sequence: CASSSGRYLPTQYF. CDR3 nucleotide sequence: TGTGCCAGCAGCAGCGGGCGTTACTTGCCCACGCAATATTTT.

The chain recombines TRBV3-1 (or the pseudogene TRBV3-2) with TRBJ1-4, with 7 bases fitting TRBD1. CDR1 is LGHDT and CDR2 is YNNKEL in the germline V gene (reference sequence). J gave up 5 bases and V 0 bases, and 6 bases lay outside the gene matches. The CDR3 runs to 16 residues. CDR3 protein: CASSQDDRAPNEKLFF. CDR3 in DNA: TGTGCCAGCAGCCAAGATGACAGGGCCCCCAATGAAAAACTGTTTTTT.

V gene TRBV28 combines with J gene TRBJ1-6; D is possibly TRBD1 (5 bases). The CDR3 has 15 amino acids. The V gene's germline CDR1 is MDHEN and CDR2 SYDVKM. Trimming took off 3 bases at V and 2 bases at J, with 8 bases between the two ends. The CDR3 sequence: CASSFRGTYNSPLHF. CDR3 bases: TGTGCCAGCAGTTTTAGGGGAACCTATAATTCACCCCTCCACTTT.

In DNA form, the CDR3 reads TGTGCCAGCAGCTCAAGTTCAGGGATTCCTGAGCAGTTCTTC. Translation: CASSSSSGIPEQFF. The V gene is TRBV3-1 (or the pseudogene TRBV3-2), the J gene TRBJ2-1; D may be TRBD1 (5 bases). CDR3 length equals 14 residues. Trimming removed 5 bases from V and 9 bases from J, with 17 bases in between. Germline CDR1 reads LGHDT; CDR2 reads YNNKEL (reference sequence).

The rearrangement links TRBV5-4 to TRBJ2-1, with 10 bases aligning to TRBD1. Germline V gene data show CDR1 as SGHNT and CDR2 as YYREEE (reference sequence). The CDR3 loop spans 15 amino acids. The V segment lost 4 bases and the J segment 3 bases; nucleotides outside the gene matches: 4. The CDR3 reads CASSMGQGFYNEQFF. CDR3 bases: TGTGCCAGCAGCATGGGACAGGGGTTCTACAATGAGCAGTTCTTC.

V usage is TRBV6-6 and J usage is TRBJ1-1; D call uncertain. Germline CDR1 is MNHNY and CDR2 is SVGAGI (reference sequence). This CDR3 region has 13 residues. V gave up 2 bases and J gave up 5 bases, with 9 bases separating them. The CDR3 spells CASSYPFVTEAFF. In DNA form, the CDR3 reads TGTGCCAGCAGTTACCCGTTTGTGACTGAAGCTTTCTTT.

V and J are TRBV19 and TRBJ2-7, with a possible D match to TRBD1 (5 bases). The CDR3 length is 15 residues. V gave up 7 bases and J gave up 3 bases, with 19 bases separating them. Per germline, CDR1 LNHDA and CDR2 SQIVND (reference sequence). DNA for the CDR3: TGTGCCAGTAAAAGGCAAGAGACAGAAGGCTACGAGCAGTACTTC. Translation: CASKRQETEGYEQYF.

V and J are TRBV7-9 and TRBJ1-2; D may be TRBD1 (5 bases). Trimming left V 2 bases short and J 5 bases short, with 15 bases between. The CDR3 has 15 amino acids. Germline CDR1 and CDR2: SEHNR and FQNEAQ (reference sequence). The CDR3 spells CASSLKAGPNYGYTF. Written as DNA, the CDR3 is TGTGCCAGCAGCTTAAAGGCGGGGCCGAATTATGGCTACACCTTC.

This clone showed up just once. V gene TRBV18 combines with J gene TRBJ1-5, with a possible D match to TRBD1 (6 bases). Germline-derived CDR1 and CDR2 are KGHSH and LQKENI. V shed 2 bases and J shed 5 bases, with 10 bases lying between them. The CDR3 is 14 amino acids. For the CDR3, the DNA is TGTGCCAGCTCACCAAGTGGGGGCGATCAGCCCCAGCATTTT. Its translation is CASSPSGGDQPQHF. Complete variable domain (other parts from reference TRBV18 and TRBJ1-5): NAGVMQNPRHLVRRRGQEARLRCSPMKGHSHVYWYRQLPEEGLKFMVYLQKENIIDESGMPKERFSAEFPKEGPSILRIQQVVRGDSAAYFCASSPSGGDQPQHFGDGTRLSIL.

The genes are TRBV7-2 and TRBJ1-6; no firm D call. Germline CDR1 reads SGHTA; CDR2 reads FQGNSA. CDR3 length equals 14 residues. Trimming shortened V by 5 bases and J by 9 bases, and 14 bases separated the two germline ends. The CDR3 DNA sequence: TGTGCCAGCAGCCCTCGGGAGGGCGGTTCACCCCTCCACTTT. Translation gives CASSPREGGSPLHF.

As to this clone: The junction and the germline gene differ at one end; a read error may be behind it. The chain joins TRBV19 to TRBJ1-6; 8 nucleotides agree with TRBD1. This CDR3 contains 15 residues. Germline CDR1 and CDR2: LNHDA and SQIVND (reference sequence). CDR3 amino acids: CASSIDLVTGTGRLF. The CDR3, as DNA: TGTGCCAGTAGTATAGACCTAGTTACCGGGACAGGCCGTCTATTT.

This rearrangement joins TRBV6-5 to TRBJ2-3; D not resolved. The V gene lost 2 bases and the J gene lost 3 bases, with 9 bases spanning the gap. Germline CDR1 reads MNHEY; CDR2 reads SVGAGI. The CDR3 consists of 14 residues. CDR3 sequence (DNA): TGTGCCAGCAGTTACGTTCAGTTTACAGATACGCAGTATTTT. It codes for CASSYVQFTDTQYF.

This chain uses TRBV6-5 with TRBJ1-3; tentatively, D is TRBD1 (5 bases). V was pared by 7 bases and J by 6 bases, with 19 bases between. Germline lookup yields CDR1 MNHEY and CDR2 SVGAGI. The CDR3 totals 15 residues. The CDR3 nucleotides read TGTGCCAGCAAGTGGGGGGGAGGAAGTGAAAACACCATATATTTT. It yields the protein CASKWGGGSENTIYF.

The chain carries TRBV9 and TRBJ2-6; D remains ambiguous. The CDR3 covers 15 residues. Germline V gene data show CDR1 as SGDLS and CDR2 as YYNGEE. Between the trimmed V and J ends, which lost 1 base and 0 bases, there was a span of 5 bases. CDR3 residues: CASSVRSSGANVLTF. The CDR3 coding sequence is TGTGCCAGCAGCGTAAGGAGCTCTGGGGCCAACGTCCTGACTTTC.

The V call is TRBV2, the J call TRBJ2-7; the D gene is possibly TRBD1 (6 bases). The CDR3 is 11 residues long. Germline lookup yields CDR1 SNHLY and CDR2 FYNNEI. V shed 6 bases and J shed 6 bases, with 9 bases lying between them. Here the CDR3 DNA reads TGTGCCAGCAGCGTAGGGGGCGAGCAGTACTTC. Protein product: CASSVGGEQYF.

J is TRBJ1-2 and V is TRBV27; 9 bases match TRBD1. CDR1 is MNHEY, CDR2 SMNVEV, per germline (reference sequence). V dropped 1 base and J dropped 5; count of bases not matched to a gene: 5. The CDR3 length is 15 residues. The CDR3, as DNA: TGTGCCAGCAGTTTATTGGGGGGACAGGGTTATGGCTACACCTTC. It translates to CASSLLGGQGYGYTF.

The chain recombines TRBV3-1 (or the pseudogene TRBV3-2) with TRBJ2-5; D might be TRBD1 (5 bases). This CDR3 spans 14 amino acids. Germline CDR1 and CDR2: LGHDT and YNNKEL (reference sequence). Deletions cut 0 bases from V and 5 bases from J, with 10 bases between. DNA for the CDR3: TGTGCCAGCAGCCAAGATGCAGGGCGGGAGACCCAGTACTTC. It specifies CASSQDAGRETQYF.

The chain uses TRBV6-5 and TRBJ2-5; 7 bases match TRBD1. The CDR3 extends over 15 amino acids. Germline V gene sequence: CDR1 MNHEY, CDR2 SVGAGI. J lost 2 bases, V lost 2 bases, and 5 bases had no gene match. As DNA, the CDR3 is TGTGCCAGCAGTTACCTGACAGGGATACAAGAGACCCAGTACTTC. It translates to CASSYLTGIQETQYF.

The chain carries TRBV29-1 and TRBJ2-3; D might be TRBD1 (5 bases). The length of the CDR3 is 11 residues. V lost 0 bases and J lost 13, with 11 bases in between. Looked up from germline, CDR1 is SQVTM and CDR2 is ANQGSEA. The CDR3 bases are TGCAGCGTTGAAGATACGCTAGGGGAGTATTTT. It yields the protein CSVEDTLGEYF.

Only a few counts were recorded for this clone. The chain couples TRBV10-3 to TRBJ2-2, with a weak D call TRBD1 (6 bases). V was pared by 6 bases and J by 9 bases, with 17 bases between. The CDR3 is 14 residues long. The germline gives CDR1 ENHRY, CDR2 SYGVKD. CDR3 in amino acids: CAISPDRSVRELFF. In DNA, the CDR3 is TGTGCCATCAGCCCCGACAGGTCTGTCAGGGAGCTGTTTTTT.

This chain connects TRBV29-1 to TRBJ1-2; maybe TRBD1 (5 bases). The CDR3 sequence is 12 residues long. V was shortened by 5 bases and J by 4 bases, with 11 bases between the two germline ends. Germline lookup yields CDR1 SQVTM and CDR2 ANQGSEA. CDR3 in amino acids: CSVNTGVYGYTF. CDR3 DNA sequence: TGCAGCGTTAACACGGGGGTCTATGGCTACACCTTC.

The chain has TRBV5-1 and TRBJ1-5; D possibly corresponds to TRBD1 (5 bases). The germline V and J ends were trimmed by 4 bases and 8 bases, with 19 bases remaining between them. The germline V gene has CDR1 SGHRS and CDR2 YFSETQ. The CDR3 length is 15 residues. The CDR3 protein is CASSPQGPLGEPQHF. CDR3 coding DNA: TGCGCCAGCAGCCCGCAGGGTCCCTTAGGGGAGCCCCAGCATTTT.

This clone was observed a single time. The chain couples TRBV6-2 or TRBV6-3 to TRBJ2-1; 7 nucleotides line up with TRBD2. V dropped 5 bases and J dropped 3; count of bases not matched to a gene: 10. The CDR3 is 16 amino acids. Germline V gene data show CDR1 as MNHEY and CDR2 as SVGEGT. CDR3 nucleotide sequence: TGTGCCAGCAGTCCAGGGCCAGCGGGATACTACAATGAGCAGTTCTTC. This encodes CASSPGPAGYYNEQFF.

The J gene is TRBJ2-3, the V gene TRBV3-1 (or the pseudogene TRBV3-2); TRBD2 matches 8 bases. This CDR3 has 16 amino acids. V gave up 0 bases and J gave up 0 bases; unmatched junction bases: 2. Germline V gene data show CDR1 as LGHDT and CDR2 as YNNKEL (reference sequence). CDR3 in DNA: TGTGCCAGCAGCCAAGACCGCGGGGGGAGCACAGATACGCAGTATTTT. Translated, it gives CASSQDRGGSTDTQYF.

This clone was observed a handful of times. The CDR3 is CASRGGTSYEQYF. In DNA form, the CDR3 reads TGTGCCAGCAGAGGAGGGACCTCCTACGAGCAGTACTTC. The chain couples TRBV2 to TRBJ2-7; D perhaps matches TRBD2 (6 bases). Trimming took 6 bases from V and 0 from J, leaving 9 bases between them. Germline V lookup: CDR1 SNHLY, CDR2 FYNNEI. This CDR3 is 13 amino acids long.

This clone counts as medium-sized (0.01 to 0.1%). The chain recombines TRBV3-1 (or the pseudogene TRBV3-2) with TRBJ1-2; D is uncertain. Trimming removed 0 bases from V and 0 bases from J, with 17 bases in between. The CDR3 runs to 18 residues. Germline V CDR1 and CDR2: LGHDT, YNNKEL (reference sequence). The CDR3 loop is CASSQDSLLLRANYGYTF. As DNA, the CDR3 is TGTGCCAGCAGCCAAGACTCGCTCCTGCTACGAGCTAACTATGGCTACACCTTC.

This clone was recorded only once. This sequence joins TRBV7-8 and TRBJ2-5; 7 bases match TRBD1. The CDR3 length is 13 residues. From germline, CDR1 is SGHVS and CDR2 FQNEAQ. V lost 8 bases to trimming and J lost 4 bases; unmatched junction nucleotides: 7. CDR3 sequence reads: CASARGLVETQYF. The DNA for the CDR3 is TGTGCCAGCGCAAGGGGGCTGGTAGAGACCCAGTACTTC.

CDR3 DNA: TGTGCCAGCAGGGCCCTGGTGGGGAGGCACGAGCAGTACTTC. This codes for CASRALVGRHEQYF. V gene TRBV11-2 combines with J gene TRBJ2-7; weak D call: TRBD2 (6 bases). Germline CDR1 and CDR2: SGHAT and FQNNGV. The CDR3 is 14 amino acids. Trimming took 6 bases from V and 5 from J, leaving 17 bases between them.

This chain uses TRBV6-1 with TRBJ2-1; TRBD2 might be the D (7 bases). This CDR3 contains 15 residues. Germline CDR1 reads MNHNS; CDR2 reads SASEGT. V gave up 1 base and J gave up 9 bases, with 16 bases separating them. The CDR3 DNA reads TGTGCCAGCAGTGAAGTGGGGGGGGCATCGCGTGAGCAGTTCTTC. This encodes CASSEVGGASREQFF.

CDR3 residues: CSGRDFTDTQYF. The CDR3 nucleotides are TGCAGCGGGCGCGACTTCACAGATACGCAGTATTTT. The gene calls are TRBV29-1 and TRBJ2-3, with unresolved D. The germline CDR1 and CDR2 sequences are SQVTM and ANQGSEA. The CDR3 is 12 amino acids. V lost 7 bases and J lost 2, with 10 bases in between.